A single T cell receptor beta chain is shown here with its context. Its specificity is unknown. The sample comes from a study of T cell repertoires in cytomegalovirus infection. At the level of the study: A matching HLA type, together with CMV infection, was signaled by public TCR beta signatures.

Regarding the study as a whole: Carriers of CMV plus the relevant HLA were identified by cumulative public TCR beta family frequency.

TCRdb re-analysed the reads in MiXCR, keeping a single row per CDR3 protein. The sample includes 750,000 to 950,000 distinct CDR3 sequences, about 28% of them seen just once. This sequence originates from a human donor in good health (CMV status not recorded). Some clones in this sample may be carry-over from other donors' samples. The sample here was cultured CD8+ T cells from PBMCs, taken from culture after CMV antigen stimulation.

The CDR3 bases are TGTGCCAGCAGGACCCCTGGGACAGACAATGAGCAGTTCTTC. Residues: CASRTPGTDNEQFF. This chain links TRBV12-3 or TRBV12-4 with TRBJ2-1; 7 bases fit TRBD1. Trimming at V came to 6 bases and at J to 5 bases, leaving 7 bases not matched to a gene. The CDR3 runs 14 residues.